This TCR beta chain was obtained from a study of shared clonotypes between healthy human individuals. Comment on this clone: Antigen specificity is unknown.

Terminally differentiated effector memory CD45RA+ cells were excluded by CCR7 positive selection of CD45RO-negative cells. Nashville, Tennessee was home to all donors, each a Caucasian adult. Assay used: immunoSEQ multiplex PCR; TCRdb lists only in-frame clones, some missing. The sample yields 450,000 to 700,000 clones, roughly 95% seen once. The study, taken as a whole, reports: Large sequencing depth failed to make sorted-subset sequencing complete, rarefaction showed.

Germline-derived CDR1 and CDR2 are SNHLY and FYNNEI. Trimming took 2 bases from V and 2 from J; bases not matched to a gene: 3. The CDR3 extends over 14 amino acids. Sequencing was carried out using naive CD8+ T cells sorted from blood. The source is a young woman in good health. The chain has TRBV2 and TRBJ2-7, with 7 nucleotides matching TRBD2. The CDR3 spells CASSESGVTYEQYF. The CDR3 DNA is TGTGCCAGCAGTGAAAGCGGGGTAACCTACGAGCAGTACTTC.